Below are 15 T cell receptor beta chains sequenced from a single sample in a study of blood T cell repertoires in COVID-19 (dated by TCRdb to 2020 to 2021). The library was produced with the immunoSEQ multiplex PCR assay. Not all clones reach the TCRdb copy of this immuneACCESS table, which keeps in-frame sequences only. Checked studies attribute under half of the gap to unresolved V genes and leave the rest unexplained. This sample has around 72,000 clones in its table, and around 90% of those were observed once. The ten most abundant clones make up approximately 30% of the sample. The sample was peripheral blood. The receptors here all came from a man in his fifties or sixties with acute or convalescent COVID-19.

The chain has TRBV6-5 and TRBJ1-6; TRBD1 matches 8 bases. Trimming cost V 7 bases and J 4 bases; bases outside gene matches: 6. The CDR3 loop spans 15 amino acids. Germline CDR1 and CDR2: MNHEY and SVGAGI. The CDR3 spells CASILTGDYNSPLHF. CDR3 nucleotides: TGTGCCAGCATACTGACAGGGGATTATAATTCACCCCTCCACTTT.

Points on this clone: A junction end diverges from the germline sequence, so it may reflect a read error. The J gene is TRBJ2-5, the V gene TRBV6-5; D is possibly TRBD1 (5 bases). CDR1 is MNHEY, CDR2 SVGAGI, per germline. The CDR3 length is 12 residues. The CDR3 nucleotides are TGTGCCAGCAGAGACGGTGCAGGCCAAGGGGACTTC. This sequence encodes CASRDGAGQGDF.

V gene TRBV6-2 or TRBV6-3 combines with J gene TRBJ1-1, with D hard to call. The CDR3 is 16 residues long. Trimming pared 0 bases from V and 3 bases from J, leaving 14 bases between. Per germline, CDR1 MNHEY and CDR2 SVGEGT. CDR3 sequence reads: CASSYSRDSWDTEAFF. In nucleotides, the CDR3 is TGTGCCAGCAGTTACTCGAGGGATTCGTGGGACACTGAAGCTTTCTTT.

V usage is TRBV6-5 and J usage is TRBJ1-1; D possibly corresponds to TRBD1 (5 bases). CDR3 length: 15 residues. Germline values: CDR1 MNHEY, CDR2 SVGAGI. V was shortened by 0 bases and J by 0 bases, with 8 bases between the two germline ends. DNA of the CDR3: TGTGCCAGCAGTTACTCCCCGACAGTGAACACTGAAGCTTTCTTT. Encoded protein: CASSYSPTVNTEAFF.

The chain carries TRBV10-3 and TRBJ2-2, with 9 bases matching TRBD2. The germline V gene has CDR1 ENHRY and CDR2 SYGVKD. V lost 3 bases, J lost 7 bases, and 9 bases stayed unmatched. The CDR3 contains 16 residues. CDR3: CAISESRGGADGELFF. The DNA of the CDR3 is TGTGCCATCAGTGAAAGCCGCGGGGGGGCCGACGGGGAGCTGTTTTTT.

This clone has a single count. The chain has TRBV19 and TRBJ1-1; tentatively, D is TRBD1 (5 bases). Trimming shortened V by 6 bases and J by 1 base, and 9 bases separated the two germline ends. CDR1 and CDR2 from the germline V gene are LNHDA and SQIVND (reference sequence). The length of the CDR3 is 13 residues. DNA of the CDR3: TGTGCCAGTAGGGAAACAGGGAACACTGAAGCTTTCTTT. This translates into CASRETGNTEAFF.

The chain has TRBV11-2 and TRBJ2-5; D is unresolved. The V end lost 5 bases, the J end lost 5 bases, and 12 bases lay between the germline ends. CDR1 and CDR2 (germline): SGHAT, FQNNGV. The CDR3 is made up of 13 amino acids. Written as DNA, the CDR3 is TGTGCCAGCAGCCAAAACCACGGGGAGACCCAGTACTTC. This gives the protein CASSQNHGETQYF.

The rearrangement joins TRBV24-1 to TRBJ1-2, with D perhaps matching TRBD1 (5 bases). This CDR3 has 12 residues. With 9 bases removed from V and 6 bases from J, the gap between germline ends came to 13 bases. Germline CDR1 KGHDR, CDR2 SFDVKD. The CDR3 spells CATWGQGDGYTF. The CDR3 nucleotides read TGTGCCACCTGGGGCCAGGGCGATGGCTACACCTTC.

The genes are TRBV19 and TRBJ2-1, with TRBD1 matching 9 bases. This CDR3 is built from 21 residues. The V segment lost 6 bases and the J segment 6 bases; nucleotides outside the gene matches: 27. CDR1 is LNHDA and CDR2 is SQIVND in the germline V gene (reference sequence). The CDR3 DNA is TGTGCCAGTAGACCAACCACCAACAGGGGGCCCAATACACCTCCTTCCAATGAGCAGTTCTTC. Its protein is CASRPTTNRGPNTPPSNEQFF.

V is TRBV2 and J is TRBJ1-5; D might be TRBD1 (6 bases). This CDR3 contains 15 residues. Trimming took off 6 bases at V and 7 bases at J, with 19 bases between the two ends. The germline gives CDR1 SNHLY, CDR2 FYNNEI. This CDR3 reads CASSRNRVAGQPQHF. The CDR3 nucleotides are TGTGCCAGCAGCCGGAACAGGGTGGCAGGCCAGCCCCAGCATTTT.

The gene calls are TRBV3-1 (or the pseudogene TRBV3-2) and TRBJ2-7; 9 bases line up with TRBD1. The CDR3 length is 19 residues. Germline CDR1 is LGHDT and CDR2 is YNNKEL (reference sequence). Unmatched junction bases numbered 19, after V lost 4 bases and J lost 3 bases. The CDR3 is CASSLVGTGFFGGFYEQYF. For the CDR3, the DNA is TGTGCCAGCAGCCTGGTGGGGACAGGGTTTTTTGGTGGGTTCTACGAGCAGTACTTC.

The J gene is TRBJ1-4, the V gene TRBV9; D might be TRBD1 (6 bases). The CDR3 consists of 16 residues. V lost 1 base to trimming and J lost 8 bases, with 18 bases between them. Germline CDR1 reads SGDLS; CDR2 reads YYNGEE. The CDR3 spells CASSVKGGAGKEKLFF. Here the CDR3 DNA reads TGTGCCAGCAGCGTAAAAGGGGGGGCAGGTAAAGAAAAACTGTTTTTT.

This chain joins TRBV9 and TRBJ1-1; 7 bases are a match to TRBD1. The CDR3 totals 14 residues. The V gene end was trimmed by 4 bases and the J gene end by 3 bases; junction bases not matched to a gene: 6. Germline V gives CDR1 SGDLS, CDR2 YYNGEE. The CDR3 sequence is CASSPPGQYTEAFF. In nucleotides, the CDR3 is TGTGCCAGCAGCCCGCCGGGACAGTACACTGAAGCTTTCTTT.

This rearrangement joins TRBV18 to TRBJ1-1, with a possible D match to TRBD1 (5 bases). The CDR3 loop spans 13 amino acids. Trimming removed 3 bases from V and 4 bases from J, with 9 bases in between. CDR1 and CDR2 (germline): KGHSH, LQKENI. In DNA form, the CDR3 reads TGTGCCAGCTCACCGACCCAGGGCACTGAAGCTTTCTTT. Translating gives CASSPTQGTEAFF. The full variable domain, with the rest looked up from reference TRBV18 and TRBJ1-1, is NAGVMQNPRHLVRRRGQEARLRCSPMKGHSHVYWYRQLPEEGLKFMVYLQKENIIDESGMPKERFSAEFPKEGPSILRIQQVVRGDSAAYFCASSPTQGTEAFFGQGTRLTVV.

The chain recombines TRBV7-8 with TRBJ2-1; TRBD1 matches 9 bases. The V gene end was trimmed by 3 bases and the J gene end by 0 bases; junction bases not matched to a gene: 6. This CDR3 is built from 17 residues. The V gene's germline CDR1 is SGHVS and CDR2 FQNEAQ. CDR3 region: CASSFTGGLNSYNEQFF. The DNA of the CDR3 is TGTGCCAGCAGCTTCACAGGGGGCCTGAACTCCTACAATGAGCAGTTCTTC.